This T cell receptor beta chain appears in the sequencing data of a study of Graves' ophthalmopathy and Graves' hyperthyroidism. Study as a whole: Peripheral blood was obtained at first diagnosis, ahead of any treatment.

TCR beta CDR3 amplification used RNA transcripts. The workflow started with a first-round RT-PCR run with HTBI primers and then moved on to a second-round multiplex PCR. TCRdb recomputed calls from the multiplex PCR reads with MiXCR, one row per CDR3 protein. The sample has 620,000 or so distinct CDR3 sequences; 22% are singletons. Germline trimming cut 6 bases from V and 4 bases from J; bases unmatched to any gene: 7. The germline V gene encodes CDR1 MRHNA and CDR2 SNTAGT. The CDR3 spans 14 residues. Ophthalmopathy absent within 18 months of follow-up marked hyperthyroidism as stable. If patients had other autoimmune diseases, uncontrolled infections, pregnancy or lactation, they were excluded.

The rearrangement uses TRBV6-4 and TRBJ1-2, with 8 bases identical to TRBD1. Sequenced: peripheral blood. The TCR sequence derives from a woman aged 18-35 years with stable Graves' hyperthyroidism. Some clones in this sample may be carry-over from other donors' samples. The CDR3: CASSDGQGSYGYTF. In DNA form, the CDR3 reads TGTGCCAGCAGCGATGGACAGGGTAGCTATGGCTACACCTTC.